These 27 T cell receptor beta chains originate from one sample sequenced in a study of vaccination and CD4 T cells after COVID-19 (dated by TCRdb to the early 2020s). The treatment or condition label corresponds to: 10-day PBMC culture with coronavirus spike peptide pools or control peptides (ViraFEST assay). Receptors were amplified or captured by PCR. The sequencer was an Illumina iSeq 100. DNA from cultured CD4+ T cells was subjected to TCR sequencing with the Oncomine TCR Beta short-read assay at the Johns Hopkins FTIC core. Starting from the raw public reads, TCRdb applied fastp trimming at Q25, assembled clones with MiXCR and retained in-frame beta chains. CDR3 protein sequences are deduplicated, and each keeps its most common genes and DNA. Within this sample are 15,000 to 25,000 distinct CDR3 sequences, with about 38% of them counted one time only. 25% to 35% of the sample belongs to the ten largest clones.

Their antigens are not known. The sample in question was CD4+ T cells from blood, cultured in vitro, obtained before SARS-CoV-2 vaccination. The receptors were sampled from a human donor who received a COVID-19 vaccine.

This clonotype appeared a single time. Likely a read error: the CDR3 ends without its conserved phenylalanine or tryptophan. The J gene is TRBJ1-2, the V gene TRBV5-4; 8 bases agree with TRBD1. This CDR3 has 15 residues. From germline, CDR1 is SGHNT and CDR2 YYREEE (reference sequence). Trimming cost V 4 bases and J 4 bases; bases outside gene matches: 9. The CDR3 region has the DNA TGTGCCAGCAGCCCCCGGGACAGGCCGATCTATGGCTACACCCTC. The encoded protein is CASSPRDRPIYGYTL.

This sequence joins TRBV11-2 and TRBJ2-7, with D perhaps assigned TRBD1 or TRBD2 (5 bases each). V lost 1 base to trimming and J lost 3 bases, with 16 bases between them. Per the germline V gene, CDR1 is SGHAT and CDR2 is FQNNGV. The length of the CDR3 is 16 residues. The CDR3 sequence is CASSLGVGPRDYEQYF. The CDR3 region has the DNA TGTGCCAGCAGCTTAGGGGTGGGACCCAGGGACTACGAGCAGTACTTC.

This clonotype was picked up a small number of times. The chain carries TRBV5-4 and TRBJ2-5; TRBD1 matches at 9 bases. Trimming cost V 4 bases and J 4 bases; bases outside gene matches: 11. Germline V gene lookup returns CDR1 SGHNT and CDR2 YYREEE (reference sequence). CDR3 length equals 16 residues. This CDR3 is CASSPTRTGDGETQYF. The CDR3, as DNA: TGTGCCAGCAGCCCTACTAGGACAGGGGATGGAGAGACCCAGTACTTC.

The chain uses TRBV30 and TRBJ2-3; possible D gene TRBD2, 5 bases. V lost 3 bases to trimming and J lost 3 bases, with 13 bases between them. Germline CDR1 reads GTSNPN; CDR2 reads SVGIG (reference sequence). This CDR3 is built from 14 residues. This chain's CDR3 is CAWSVGLGTDTQYF. The CDR3 DNA sequence: TGTGCCTGGAGCGTCGGACTGGGAACAGATACGCAGTATTTT.

The count of this clonotype is one. The V call is TRBV11-3, the J call TRBJ2-4; 12 nucleotides line up with TRBD2. CDR1 is SGHNT and CDR2 is YENEEA in the germline V gene. J lost 0 bases, V lost 1 base, and 7 bases had no gene match. This CDR3 has 19 residues. Here the CDR3 reads CASSLARTSGDGAKNIQYF. CDR3 DNA: TGTGCCAGCAGCTTAGCTCGGACTAGCGGGGATGGAGCCAAAAACATTCAGTACTTC.

The chain joins TRBV12-3 or TRBV12-4 to TRBJ1-2; TRBD1 is a possible D gene (5 bases). V lost 8 bases and J lost 2, with 9 bases in between. The CDR3 loop spans 12 amino acids. The CDR3 DNA sequence: TGTGCCAGCGCAGAGGGGAACTATGGCTACACCTTC. The encoded protein is CASAEGNYGYTF.

The CDR3 DNA is TGTGCCAGCAACGGACGGGACTACGAGCAGTACTTC. Residues: CASNGRDYEQYF. This chain uses TRBV6-1 with TRBJ2-7; the D gene is possibly TRBD2 (5 bases). Germline loops: CDR1 MNHNS, CDR2 SASEGT. The CDR3 spans 12 residues. Trimming pared 7 bases from V and 3 bases from J, leaving 10 bases between.

This clonotype was detected only a few times. The chain links TRBV19 to TRBJ2-6; tentative D call: TRBD2 (5 bases). V gave up 1 base and J gave up 3 bases, with 7 bases separating them. This CDR3 region has 15 residues. Per germline, CDR1 LNHDA and CDR2 SQIVND (reference sequence). CDR3 coding DNA: TGTGCCAGTAGTATAGGAGGGAGTGGGGCCAACGTCCTGACTTTC. Protein: CASSIGGSGANVLTF. The full variable domain, with the rest looked up from reference TRBV19 and TRBJ2-6, is DGGITQSPKYLFRKEGQNVTLSCEQNLNHDAMYWYRQDPGQGLRLIYYSQIVNDFQKGDIAEGYSVSREKKESFPLTVTSAQKNPTAFYLCASSIGGSGANVLTFGAGSRLTVL.

The table lists this clonotype with a few counts. The chain joins TRBV20-1 to TRBJ2-7; tentatively, D is TRBD1 or TRBD2 (7 bases each). This CDR3 comprises 13 residues. Germline V gene sequence: CDR1 DFQATT, CDR2 SNEGSKA (reference sequence). Trimming took 7 bases from V and 3 from J, leaving 16 bases between them. CDR3 bases: TGCAGTGTCAGGTCAGGGGGGGACTACGAGCAGTACTTC. It encodes CSVRSGGDYEQYF.

The gene calls are TRBV6-5 and TRBJ1-2; the D gene is possibly TRBD1 (6 bases). The V end lost 2 bases, the J end lost 5 bases, and 9 bases lay between the germline ends. CDR1 MNHEY and CDR2 SVGAGI come from the germline V gene. The CDR3 is 13 amino acids. As DNA, the CDR3 is TGTGCCAGCAGTTACGACAGGAGATATGGCTACACCTTC. Its translation is CASSYDRRYGYTF.

This clonotype appeared once. The chain couples TRBV11-2 to TRBJ2-7; D call uncertain. The CDR3 spans 14 residues. V lost 2 bases and J 4 bases, leaving 12 bases between the germline ends. CDR1 and CDR2 (germline): SGHAT, FQNNGV. CDR3 bases: TGTGCCAGCAGCTTACAGTGTCTCCTTTACGAGCAGTACTTC. Its translation is CASSLQCLLYEQYF.

The chain recombines TRBV7-6 with TRBJ2-3; possibly TRBD1 or TRBD2 for D (5 bases each). Trimming left V 5 bases short and J 0 bases short, with 12 bases between. This CDR3 comprises 15 residues. CDR1 SGHVS and CDR2 FNYEAQ come from the germline V gene. This CDR3 reads CASSRMRGSTDTQYF. CDR3 bases: TGTGCCAGCAGCAGAATGAGGGGAAGCACAGATACGCAGTATTTT.

The V call is TRBV6-1, the J call TRBJ1-4, with a weak D call TRBD1 (5 bases). The ends were cut back, 6 bases at V and 11 bases at J, with 16 bases in the middle. CDR1 is MNHNS and CDR2 is SASEGT in the germline V gene. The CDR3 sequence is 13 residues long. The CDR3 coding sequence is TGTGCCAGCAGGCGGGCGCGGGAGGGGAAACTGTTTTTT. Residues: CASRRAREGKLFF.

V usage is TRBV20-1 and J usage is TRBJ2-2; D gene ambiguous. Trimming pared 0 bases from V and 4 bases from J, leaving 9 bases between. From germline, CDR1 is DFQATT and CDR2 SNEGSKA (reference sequence). The CDR3 has 14 residues. The CDR3 loop reads CSARESGVTGELFF. CDR3 nucleotide sequence: TGCAGTGCTAGAGAATCAGGCGTCACCGGGGAGCTGTTTTTT.

The sample holds a few counts of this clonotype. This chain uses TRBV7-9 with TRBJ2-7; D not resolved. Trimming took 5 bases from V and 3 from J, leaving 5 bases between them. CDR1 SEHNR and CDR2 FQNEAQ come from the germline V gene (reference sequence). The CDR3 totals 11 residues. CDR3 loop: CASSRVYEQYF. CDR3 nucleotides: TGTGCCAGCAGCCGAGTCTACGAGCAGTACTTC.

This clonotype occurred a few times. The V gene is TRBV2, the J gene TRBJ1-5; TRBD1 matches 7 bases. V lost 8 bases, J lost 0 bases, and 7 bases stayed unmatched. This CDR3 is built from 15 residues. From germline, CDR1 is SNHLY and CDR2 FYNNEI. The CDR3 sequence: CASSGQVHSNQPQHF. CDR3 DNA sequence: TGTGCCAGCTCCGGACAGGTACATAGCAATCAGCCCCAGCATTTT.

In the case of this clonotype: Its ends do not fully match the called genes, so a read error is possible. This chain uses TRBV5-1 with TRBJ1-5; possible D gene TRBD1, 6 bases. The germline V gene encodes CDR1 SGHRS and CDR2 YFSETQ. CDR3 length: 14 amino acids. The CDR3 loop is CASGLGGSNQPQHF. For the CDR3, the DNA is TGCGCCAGCGGCTTGGGGGGCAGCAATCAGCCCCAGCATTTT.

The CDR3, as DNA: TGTGCCAGCACCCCCATCGGGCGGGCCGGGGGCTACACCTTC. Its translation is CASTPIGRAGGYTF. This rearrangement joins TRBV12-3 or TRBV12-4 to TRBJ1-2; D remains ambiguous. CDR3 length equals 14 residues. The germline V and J ends were trimmed by 7 bases and 8 bases, with 20 bases remaining between them.

The chain uses TRBV7-8 and TRBJ1-5; D is ambiguous. The V end was cut by 1 base, the J end by 0 bases, with 10 bases between. The CDR3 loop spans 16 amino acids. The V gene's germline CDR1 is SGHVS and CDR2 FQNEAQ. The CDR3, as DNA: TGTGCCAGCAGCTTAGGACGGATGTATAGCAATCAGCCCCAGCATTTT. Protein: CASSLGRMYSNQPQHF.

V usage is TRBV5-4 and J usage is TRBJ1-2; possibly TRBD1 for D (6 bases). Germline V CDR1 and CDR2: SGHNT, YYREEE (reference sequence). V was shortened by 2 bases and J by 8 bases, with 19 bases between the two germline ends. This CDR3 is built from 15 residues. This chain's CDR3 is CASSLRQVGVEGYTF. The CDR3 nucleotides read TGTGCCAGCAGCTTACGACAGGTCGGGGTTGAGGGCTACACCTTC.

This clonotype appeared a few times. The V gene is TRBV20-1, the J gene TRBJ2-3, with 13 bases aligning to TRBD2. V was pared by 2 bases and J by 5 bases, with 7 bases of the junction left unmatched. Germline CDR1 is DFQATT and CDR2 is SNEGSKA (reference sequence). CDR3 length: 16 amino acids. CDR3 sequence reads: CSARPLGLAGVDTQYF. The DNA for the CDR3 is TGCAGTGCTAGACCTCTAGGACTAGCGGGGGTAGATACGCAGTATTTT.

The rearrangement joins TRBV11-3 to TRBJ2-5; D is unresolved. The CDR3 sequence is 14 residues long. Germline V gene sequence: CDR1 SGHNT, CDR2 YENEEA. V gave up 3 bases and J gave up 1 base, with 9 bases separating them. The DNA for the CDR3 is TGTGCCAGCAGCTTTGACACTTTCCAAGAGACCCAGTACTTC. Translated, it gives CASSFDTFQETQYF.

The chain is built from TRBV18 and TRBJ2-2; no clear D gene. Germline values: CDR1 KGHSH, CDR2 LQKENI. The CDR3 has 16 residues. Between the trimmed V and J ends, which lost 0 bases and 4 bases, there was a span of 12 bases. This CDR3 reads CASSPPQVFGTGELFF. CDR3 bases: TGTGCCAGCTCACCACCGCAGGTGTTTGGCACCGGGGAGCTGTTTTTT. Drawing the rest from reference TRBV18 and TRBJ2-2, the complete variable domain is NAGVMQNPRHLVRRRGQEARLRCSPMKGHSHVYWYRQLPEEGLKFMVYLQKENIIDESGMPKERFSAEFPKEGPSILRIQQVVRGDSAAYFCASSPPQVFGTGELFFGEGSRLTVL.

This sequence joins TRBV12-3 or TRBV12-4 and TRBJ2-1, with 12 bases identical to TRBD2. V dropped 5 bases and J dropped 3; count of bases not matched to a gene: 2. The CDR3 is 15 residues long. The DNA of the CDR3 is TGTGCCAGCAGTACTAGCGGGGGGAACTACAATGAGCAGTTCTTC. It translates to CASSTSGGNYNEQFF.

The chain carries TRBV11-2 and TRBJ2-5, with 7 positions matching TRBD2. The germline CDR1 and CDR2 sequences are SGHAT and FQNNGV. Trimming cost V 5 bases and J 5 bases; bases outside gene matches: 11. This CDR3 comprises 15 residues. Here the CDR3 reads CASSQKGLDEETQYF. The CDR3 coding sequence is TGTGCCAGCAGCCAGAAAGGACTAGATGAGGAGACCCAGTACTTC.

The rearrangement uses TRBV7-2 and TRBJ2-4; D gene uncertain. This CDR3 is built from 13 residues. Trimming shortened V by 5 bases and J by 1 base, and 6 bases separated the two germline ends. Germline loops: CDR1 SGHTA, CDR2 FQGNSA. In nucleotides, the CDR3 is TGTGCCAGCAGCCTAGGGGCCAAAAACATTCAGTACTTC. It is translated as CASSLGAKNIQYF.

The V gene is TRBV6-1, the J gene TRBJ1-2, with 7 nucleotides matching TRBD1. Trimming at V came to 5 bases and at J to 4 bases, leaving 7 bases not matched to a gene. The CDR3 contains 14 residues. Germline V gene lookup returns CDR1 MNHNS and CDR2 SASEGT. The CDR3 coding sequence is TGTGCCAGCAGTACGACAGGGTTGGGCTATGGCTACACCTTC. It specifies CASSTTGLGYGYTF.